This T cell receptor beta chain was sequenced in a study of T-cell reconstitution after alpha-beta-depleted transplantation in children. Study observations and caveats: Expanded graft clones numbering several hundred reportedly gave rise to alpha-beta T cells about two months after transplant. The study traced high day-60 TCRbeta diversity in some patients to surviving recipient T cells and thymic progenitors.

A TCRbeta library incorporating unique molecular identifiers was prepared. TCRdb fed the PCR reads into MiXCR, producing one record per CDR3 protein. The sample comprises about a million distinct CDR3 sequences, roughly 29% of which are singletons, and over 25% rests with the top ten. V lost 3 bases and J 0 bases, leaving 12 bases between the germline ends. This CDR3 comprises 15 residues. Per germline, CDR1 MDHEN and CDR2 SYDVKM. This clonotype was detected only a few times. Its antigen remains unidentified. This TCR was recovered from a boy in the first two years of life who had a stem cell transplant for SCID, so the T cells may come from the graft donor. The specimen comprised PBMCs, mostly from graft donor cells, sampled 360 days after TCRalphabeta/CD19-depleted stem cell transplant. The V gene is TRBV28, the J gene TRBJ2-7; tentatively, D is TRBD1 (5 bases). The CDR3 DNA is TGTGCCAGCAGTTTCAGACAGCCGATCTCCTACGAGCAGTACTTC. This translates into CASSFRQPISYEQYF.